Described below is a single T cell receptor (beta chain) sequence and its context. Antigen: not known. This CDR3 is 19 amino acids long. The sample is drawn from a study of T cell responses to AZD1222 COVID-19 vaccine. Turning to the study itself: Researchers grouped second doses given at about 4 or about 12 weeks into one pool.

Repertoires were generated with immunoSEQ multiplex PCR, while TCRdb's copy carries only in-frame clones and drops some. The data hold 140,000 to 150,000 clones, with roughly 91% observed a single time. Findings and limits, study-wide: The repertoires were collected only after the peak T cell response. At baseline, seropositivity was found in only six AZD1222 recipients.

This sequence joins TRBV21-1 and TRBJ2-3; the table's TRBD1 call for D was not verified on the DNA. TRBV21-1 has pseudogene status. Source: peripheral blood, taken on day 0 of AZD1222 vaccination. This clonotype was sampled from an adult in good health. CDR3 nucleotide sequence: TGTGCCAGCAGTCCCTGGGGGACAGGGATGCCCCCAAGCACAGATACGCAGTATTTT. Amino acid sequence: CASSPWGTGMPPSTDTQYF.